This is a list of T cell receptor beta chains from one sample in a study of human T cells and chemical hapten exposure. TCRdb ran MiXCR on the RACE reads and lists one entry per CDR3 protein. The sample carries more than 65,000 distinct CDR3 sequences, approximately 10% recorded once. The specimen was whole blood, collected in connection with sensitization to the hapten diphenylcyclopropenone (DPC). The receptor set was obtained from a woman aged 50 to 65 with alopecia areata. Some clones in this sample may be carry-over from other donors' samples. Both conserved end residues are part of each CDR3. The order of the fields is V gene, J gene, CDR3 protein.

TRBV27	TRBJ2-1	CASQLMGGAYNEQFF
TRBV10-2	TRBJ2-6	CASSVEAGANVLTF
TRBV5-5	TRBJ1-4	CASSPPETEPERDTTNEKLFF
TRBV7-9	TRBJ1-2	CASSLGSGTNYGYTF
TRBV7-6	TRBJ2-1	CASGPGGNEQFF
TRBV19	TRBJ1-4	CASKRQGMANEKLFF
TRBV2	TRBJ2-1	CASTVGGSYNEQFF
TRBV6-2/TRBV6-3	TRBJ1-6	CASSYYRTDSPLHF
TRBV12-3/TRBV12-4	TRBJ2-2	CASSFLIAGGPGELFF
TRBV6-2/TRBV6-3	TRBJ2-1	CASKLARQAYNEQFF
TRBV11-2	TRBJ2-4	CASRSWTGGAKNIQYF
TRBV4-3	TRBJ1-6	CASSQEGDRAGSPLHF
TRBV5-1	TRBJ2-3	CASSYGSGSTDTQYF
TRBV6-5	TRBJ2-6	CASSYQTPGSSGANVLTF
TRBV7-9	TRBJ2-5	CASSPGLAGQETQYF
TRBV12-3/TRBV12-4	TRBJ2-1	CASSSYGDNEQFF
TRBV7-2	TRBJ2-3	CASSADRVTDTQYF
TRBV28	TRBJ2-1	CAITGTSGTNEQFF
TRBV7-8	TRBJ2-5	CASSSRTGGAGETQYF
TRBV11-2	TRBJ2-1	CASSLAGGTNEQFF